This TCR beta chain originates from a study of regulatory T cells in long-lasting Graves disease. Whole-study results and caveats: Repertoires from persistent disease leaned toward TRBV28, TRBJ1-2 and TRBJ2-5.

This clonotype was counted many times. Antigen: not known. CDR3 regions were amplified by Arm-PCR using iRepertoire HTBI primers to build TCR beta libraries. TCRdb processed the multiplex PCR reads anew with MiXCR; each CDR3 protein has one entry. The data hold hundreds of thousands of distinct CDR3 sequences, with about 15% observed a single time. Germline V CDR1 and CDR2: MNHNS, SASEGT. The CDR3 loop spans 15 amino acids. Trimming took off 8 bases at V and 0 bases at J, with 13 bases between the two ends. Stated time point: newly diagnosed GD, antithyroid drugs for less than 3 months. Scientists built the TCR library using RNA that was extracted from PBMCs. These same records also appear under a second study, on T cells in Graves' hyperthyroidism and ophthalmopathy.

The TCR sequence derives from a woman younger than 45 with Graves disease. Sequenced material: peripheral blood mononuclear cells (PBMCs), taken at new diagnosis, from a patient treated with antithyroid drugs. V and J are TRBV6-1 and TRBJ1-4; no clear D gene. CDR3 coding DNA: TGTGCCAGCGGAGAGAGCGCATCAACTAATGAAAAACTGTTTTTT. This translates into CASGESASTNEKLFF.